The present entry profiles one T cell receptor beta chain with its context. The antigen remains unidentified. The data were obtained in a study of T cell responses to AZD1222 COVID-19 vaccine. Libraries were prepared by immunoSEQ multiplex PCR; TCRdb keeps only in-frame clonotypes and omits some of them. The repertoire holds 130,000 to 150,000 clones, with 70% to 90% as singletons. Notes on the study in general: Spike-specific TCR breadth and depth were elevated following two AZD1222 doses. Clonal diversity was possibly underestimated, and white British individuals and females predominated among donors.

Germline CDR1 MDHEN, CDR2 SYDVKM. The CDR3 loop spans 12 amino acids. V gave up 7 bases and J gave up 4 bases, with 10 bases separating them. Here the sequenced sample was peripheral blood, taken 28 days after the second AZD1222 dose. V gene TRBV28 combines with J gene TRBJ1-1; D is ambiguous. The receptor was derived from an adult who received the AZD1222 COVID-19 vaccine. The CDR3: CASTYGSTEAFF. In DNA, the CDR3 is TGTGCCAGCACGTACGGGAGCACTGAAGCTTTCTTT.